One and the same sample provided the 27 T cell receptor beta chains below, sequenced in a study of blood T cell repertoires in COVID-19. TCRdb's copy holds only in-frame clones and misses some; the assay was immunoSEQ multiplex PCR. The repertoire holds approximately 98,000 clones, with around 76% as singletons. Sequencing was done on a sample of peripheral blood. Receptors originate from an elderly man with acute or convalescent COVID-19.

The genes are TRBV6-5 and TRBJ2-7, with D perhaps matching TRBD2 (5 bases). Per the germline V gene, CDR1 is MNHEY and CDR2 is SVGAGI. The ends were cut back, 8 bases at V and 6 bases at J, with 11 bases in the middle. This CDR3 region has 11 residues. This CDR3 reads CASSRDFEQYF. DNA of the CDR3: TGTGCCAGCTCCCGGGATTTCGAGCAGTACTTC.

This clone came up a few times. CDR3 protein: CASTGTGGWNTEAFF. CDR3 nucleotide sequence: TGTGCCAGTACCGGGACAGGGGGCTGGAACACTGAAGCTTTCTTT. The chain recombines TRBV19 with TRBJ1-1; the match to TRBD1 covers 12 bases. V was pared by 7 bases and J by 1 base, with 4 bases of the junction left unmatched. The CDR3 contains 15 residues. From germline, CDR1 is LNHDA and CDR2 SQIVND (reference sequence).

J is TRBJ2-1 and V is TRBV6-6, with TRBD1 matching over 7 bases. Germline V gene lookup returns CDR1 MNHNY and CDR2 SVGAGI (reference sequence). The CDR3 runs 14 residues. The V gene end was trimmed by 6 bases and the J gene end by 5 bases; junction bases not matched to a gene: 7. CDR3 nucleotides: TGTGCCAGCAGAGAGACAGGGCGAAACAATGAGCAGTTCTTC. It translates to CASRETGRNNEQFF.

The genes are TRBV30 and TRBJ2-7; the D gene is possibly TRBD2 (6 bases). The CDR3 runs 12 residues. Germline-derived CDR1 and CDR2 are GTSNPN and SVGIG (reference sequence). The CDR3, as DNA: TGTGCTGGACTTCGGGACTCACTACCCCTGTACTTC. Protein sequence: CAGLRDSLPLYF.

Concerning this clone itself: The sample has other DNA sequences that encode this CDR3 too. This rearrangement joins TRBV7-2 to TRBJ1-5; unclear D gene. This CDR3 contains 13 residues. The V gene lost 6 bases and the J gene lost 2 bases, with 8 bases spanning the gap. Germline V gene sequence: CDR1 SGHTA, CDR2 FQGNSA. The CDR3, as DNA: TGTGCCAGCAGTTCTCAGGGCAATCAGCCCCAGCATTTT. It codes for CASSSQGNQPQHF.

The genes are TRBV7-2 and TRBJ2-1; D unresolved. With 1 base removed from V and 10 bases from J, the gap between germline ends came to 11 bases. The germline V gene encodes CDR1 SGHTA and CDR2 FQGNSA. CDR3 length: 13 residues. The CDR3 nucleotides are TGTGCCAGCAGCTTAGAATTGGGCTTGGAGCAGTTCTTC. Translation gives CASSLELGLEQFF.

Concerning this clone: The sample has other DNA sequences that encode this CDR3 too. V usage is TRBV19 and J usage is TRBJ1-5; D is uncertain. Deletions cut 3 bases from V and 4 bases from J, with 7 bases between. The CDR3 is 13 amino acids. Looked up from germline, CDR1 is LNHDA and CDR2 is SQIVND (reference sequence). CDR3 sequence (DNA): TGTGCCAGTAGTATTGGCGGGAATCAGCCCCAGCATTTT. Translation: CASSIGGNQPQHF.

The rearrangement joins TRBV7-2 to TRBJ2-5; a weak D match, TRBD2 (5 bases). V lost 1 base and J 7 bases, leaving 10 bases between the germline ends. This CDR3 comprises 13 residues. Germline values: CDR1 SGHTA, CDR2 FQGNSA. CDR3 nucleotides: TGTGCCAGCAGCTTAGGGCCCGAGGGGACCCAGTACTTC. It codes for CASSLGPEGTQYF.

The chain joins TRBV28 to TRBJ1-1; D ambiguous. The CDR3 contains 16 residues. The germline V and J ends were trimmed by 5 bases and 4 bases, with 20 bases remaining between them. Germline CDR1 and CDR2: MDHEN and SYDVKM. The CDR3 loop reads CASSPLGRGIGTEAFF. The CDR3, as DNA: TGTGCCAGCAGTCCTCTTGGGCGAGGGATTGGCACTGAAGCTTTCTTT.

The DNA for the CDR3 is TGTGCCAGCAACCGACGGGTTAGCAATCAGCCCCAGCATTTT. Translated: CASNRRVSNQPQHF. V gene TRBV5-6 combines with J gene TRBJ1-5; D gene unclear. V lost 6 bases and J 0 bases, leaving 10 bases between the germline ends. Germline CDR1 is SGHDT and CDR2 is YYEEEE. The CDR3 extends over 14 amino acids. Supplemented by reference TRBV5-6 and TRBJ1-5, the full variable domain reads DAGVTQSPTHLIKTRGQQVTLRCSPKSGHDTVSWYQQALGQGPQFIFQYYEEEERQRGNFPDRFSGHQFPNYSSELNVNALLLGDSALYLCASNRRVSNQPQHFGDGTRLSIL.

Remarks on this clone: Relative to the germline gene, one junction end is altered; a read error may explain this. This rearrangement joins TRBV11-2 to TRBJ2-7, with 7 bases matching TRBD1. This CDR3 comprises 10 residues. Germline V lookup: CDR1 SGHAT, CDR2 FQNNGV. The CDR3 nucleotides are TGTGCCAGCAGCTTTGACAGGGTGATATTC. It is translated as CASSFDRVIF.

The chain joins TRBV9 to TRBJ1-2; no definite D call. V lost 0 bases and J lost 8, with 8 bases in between. Per the germline V gene, CDR1 is SGDLS and CDR2 is YYNGEE. The CDR3 extends over 12 amino acids. CDR3 sequence (DNA): TGTGCCAGCAGCGTAGGGCGGGGAGGCTACACCTTC. Its translation is CASSVGRGGYTF.

This clone was seen only once. V is TRBV3-1 (or the pseudogene TRBV3-2) and J is TRBJ2-2; possibly TRBD1 for D (6 bases). The ends were cut back, 4 bases at V and 5 bases at J, with 17 bases in the middle. Germline V gene sequence: CDR1 LGHDT, CDR2 YNNKEL (reference sequence). CDR3 length: 16 amino acids. CDR3 in DNA: TGTGCCAGCAGCCCGACAGGTATCAAACCTACCGGGGAGCTGTTTTTT. This encodes CASSPTGIKPTGELFF.

The genes are TRBV28 and TRBJ1-2; D not resolved. Germline V gene data show CDR1 as MDHEN and CDR2 as SYDVKM. V shed 3 bases and J shed 4 bases, with 12 bases lying between them. The CDR3 length is 14 residues. CDR3 region: CASSFLPGGYGYTF. In nucleotides, the CDR3 is TGTGCCAGCAGTTTCCTCCCGGGTGGCTATGGCTACACCTTC.

The chain carries TRBV7-8 and TRBJ2-3, with 8 bases fitting TRBD2. Trimming at V came to 3 bases and at J to 5 bases, leaving 4 bases not matched to a gene. CDR3 length: 14 residues. Germline CDR1 is SGHVS and CDR2 is FQNEAQ. CDR3 region: CASSFSGEKDTQYF. The CDR3 DNA is TGTGCCAGCAGCTTTAGCGGGGAAAAAGATACGCAGTATTTT.

This sequence joins TRBV6-2 or TRBV6-3 and TRBJ2-7; D unclear. V was cut by 1 base and J by 3 bases, with 7 bases left in between. Germline V gene data show CDR1 as MNHEY and CDR2 as SVGEGT. This CDR3 comprises 13 residues. CDR3 nucleotide sequence: TGTGCCAGCAGTTACTGGGCGAGCTACGAGCAGTACTTC. It codes for CASSYWASYEQYF.

The rearrangement joins TRBV5-4 to TRBJ1-2; D is ambiguous. Germline CDR1 is SGHNT and CDR2 is YYREEE (reference sequence). Deletions cut 4 bases from V and 6 bases from J, with 13 bases between. The CDR3 length is 13 residues. CDR3 bases: TGTGCCAGCAGCCCACAAGGTGGGCATGGCTACACCTTC. The encoded protein is CASSPQGGHGYTF.

The rearrangement joins TRBV6-6 to TRBJ2-7; 9 bases are shared with TRBD1. Unmatched junction bases numbered 11, after V lost 6 bases and J lost 5 bases. This CDR3 contains 15 residues. Germline V gene lookup returns CDR1 MNHNY and CDR2 SVGAGI (reference sequence). This CDR3 reads CASRPPDRGLNEQYF. CDR3 sequence (DNA): TGTGCCAGCAGGCCCCCGGACAGGGGTTTGAACGAGCAGTACTTC.

The V gene is TRBV27, the J gene TRBJ1-2; TRBD1 matches 9 bases. Germline V lookup: CDR1 MNHEY, CDR2 SMNVEV (reference sequence). The CDR3 totals 16 residues. V gave up 5 bases and J gave up 6 bases; unmatched junction bases: 13. This chain's CDR3 is CASSRAGTGFKHGYTF. Written as DNA, the CDR3 is TGTGCCAGCAGTCGCGCCGGGACAGGGTTTAAACATGGCTACACCTTC.

This rearrangement joins TRBV30 to TRBJ2-2; the D gene is possibly TRBD2 (6 bases). V shed 4 bases and J shed 2 bases, with 14 bases lying between them. Germline V gene lookup returns CDR1 GTSNPN and CDR2 SVGIG (reference sequence). The CDR3 has 15 residues. DNA for the CDR3: TGTGCCTGGATTGGGCTGGGAGGAAACACCGGGGAGCTGTTTTTT. Translating it yields CAWIGLGGNTGELFF. Full variable domain (remainder filled in from reference TRBV30 and TRBJ2-2): SQTIHQWPATLVQPVGSPLSLECTVEGTSNPNLYWYRQAAGRGLQLLFYSVGIGQISSEVPQNLSASRPQDRQFILSSKKLLLSDSGFYLCAWIGLGGNTGELFFGEGSRLTVL.

The CDR3 DNA reads as TGTGCCAGCAGTTTATTCGGGACAGGGGTGGAGACCCAGTACTTC. This encodes CASSLFGTGVETQYF. The chain joins TRBV27 to TRBJ2-5; 10 nucleotides agree with TRBD1. The V and J ends lost 1 base and 5 bases, in that order; junction bases with no gene match: 4. This CDR3 spans 15 amino acids. Germline lookup yields CDR1 MNHEY and CDR2 SMNVEV (reference sequence).

The V call is TRBV7-2, the J call TRBJ1-1; 7 bases align to TRBD1. The V gene end was trimmed by 5 bases and the J gene end by 5 bases; junction bases not matched to a gene: 8. There are 14 residues in the CDR3. The germline gives CDR1 SGHTA, CDR2 FQGNSA. CDR3: CASSLGQVRTEAFF. In nucleotides, the CDR3 is TGTGCCAGCAGCCTAGGACAGGTCCGAACTGAAGCTTTCTTT. Looking up the rest from reference TRBV7-2 and TRBJ1-1 gives the full variable domain: GAGVSQSPSNKVTEKGKDVELRCDPISGHTALYWYRQSLGQGLEFLIYFQGNSAPDKSGLPSDRFSAERTGGSVSTLTIQRTQQEDSAVYLCASSLGQVRTEAFFGQGTRLTVV.

V usage is TRBV19 and J usage is TRBJ2-1; TRBD2 matches at 7 bases. Germline CDR1 and CDR2: LNHDA and SQIVND (reference sequence). CDR3 length: 13 residues. V shed 7 bases and J 6 bases; nucleotides not matched to a gene: 6. CDR3 in DNA: TGTGCCAGTACGCGACGGGAGGTCAATGAGCAGTTCTTC. Residues: CASTRREVNEQFF. The variable domain in full, completed from reference TRBV19 and TRBJ2-1, reads DGGITQSPKYLFRKEGQNVTLSCEQNLNHDAMYWYRQDPGQGLRLIYYSQIVNDFQKGDIAEGYSVSREKKESFPLTVTSAQKNPTAFYLCASTRREVNEQFFGPGTRLTVL.

The chain couples TRBV19 to TRBJ2-5; 7 nucleotides agree with TRBD1. This CDR3 contains 15 residues. After removal of 9 bases from V and 5 bases from J, the junction contained 15 bases not matched to a gene. Germline V gene sequence: CDR1 LNHDA, CDR2 SQIVND (reference sequence). The CDR3 spells CASAAGQALDETQYF. CDR3 DNA sequence: TGTGCCAGCGCGGCCGGACAGGCGCTGGACGAGACCCAGTACTTC.

V usage is TRBV27 and J usage is TRBJ1-2; 9 bases fit TRBD1. The CDR3 extends over 15 amino acids. Germline trimming cut 3 bases from V and 3 bases from J; bases unmatched to any gene: 5. Germline CDR1 MNHEY, CDR2 SMNVEV (reference sequence). The DNA of the CDR3 is TGTGCCAGCAGTTTCGGACAGGGGAGTGACTATGGCTACACCTTC. Its protein product is CASSFGQGSDYGYTF.

This clone came up a few times. The chain uses TRBV15 and TRBJ1-5; D gene unclear. Trimming stripped 0 bases from V and 4 bases from J, with 4 bases between. This CDR3 contains 13 residues. Germline CDR1 reads LNHNV; CDR2 reads YYDKDF (reference sequence). The CDR3 region has the DNA TGTGCCACCAGCAGAGAATCGAATCAGCCCCAGCATTTT. It is translated as CATSRESNQPQHF.

The chain has TRBV30 and TRBJ2-1; the match to TRBD1 covers 10 bases. The CDR3 extends over 12 amino acids. Germline V gene data show CDR1 as GTSNPN and CDR2 as SVGIG (reference sequence). The V gene end was trimmed by 4 bases and the J gene end by 9 bases; junction bases not matched to a gene: 3. The CDR3 spells CAWKDRGIEQFF. The DNA of the CDR3 is TGTGCCTGGAAGGACAGGGGGATTGAGCAGTTCTTC. The variable domain in full, with the rest retrieved from reference TRBV30 and TRBJ2-1, is SQTIHQWPATLVQPVGSPLSLECTVEGTSNPNLYWYRQAAGRGLQLLFYSVGIGQISSEVPQNLSASRPQDRQFILSSKKLLLSDSGFYLCAWKDRGIEQFFGPGTRLTVL.